The T cell receptor beta chain described here comes from a study of cytomegalovirus exposure and HLA in healthy donors. Study observations and caveats: A cluster of highly shared sequence variants was likely a sequencing artifact. Productive status was seen about 90% or about 30% of the time for most TCR beta V segments in an earlier analysis.

The PCR used 60 Vbeta and 13 Jbeta primers. Produced via immunoSEQ multiplex PCR; TCRdb's table is partial and in-frame only. The table includes roughly 200,000 clones, 8.5% to 10% detected once. This CDR3 spans 13 amino acids. The germline gives CDR1 GTSNPN, CDR2 SVGIG (reference sequence). V shed 3 bases, J shed 5 bases, and the junction held 3 bases outside the gene matches. Notes on this clone: What it binds is not known.

The chain employs TRBV30 and TRBJ2-5, with 10 bases identical to TRBD2. The sample comprised PBMCs. The source is a woman in her thirties in good health and CMV-seropositive. CDR3 protein: CAWRASGSETQYF. The CDR3 nucleotides are TGTGCCTGGAGGGCTAGCGGGAGTGAGACCCAGTACTTC. Together with reference TRBV30 and TRBJ2-5, the CDR3 gives the full variable domain: SQTIHQWPATLVQPVGSPLSLECTVEGTSNPNLYWYRQAAGRGLQLLFYSVGIGQISSEVPQNLSASRPQDRQFILSSKKLLLSDSGFYLCAWRASGSETQYFGPGTRLLVL.